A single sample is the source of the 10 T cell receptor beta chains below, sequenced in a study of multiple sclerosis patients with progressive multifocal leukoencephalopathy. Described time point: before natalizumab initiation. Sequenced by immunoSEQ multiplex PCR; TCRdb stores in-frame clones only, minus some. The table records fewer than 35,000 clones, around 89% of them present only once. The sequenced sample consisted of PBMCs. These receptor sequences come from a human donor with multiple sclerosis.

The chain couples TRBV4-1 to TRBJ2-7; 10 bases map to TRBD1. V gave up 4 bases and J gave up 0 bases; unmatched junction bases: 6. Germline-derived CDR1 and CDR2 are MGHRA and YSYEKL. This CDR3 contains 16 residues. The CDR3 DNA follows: TGCGCCAGCAGCCGTGGACAGGGGGGATCCTCCTACGAGCAGTACTTC. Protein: CASSRGQGGSSYEQYF.

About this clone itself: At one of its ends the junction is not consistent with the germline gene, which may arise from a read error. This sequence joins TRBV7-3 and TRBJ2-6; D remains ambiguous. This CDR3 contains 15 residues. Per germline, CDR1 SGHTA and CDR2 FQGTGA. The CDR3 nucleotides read TGTGCCAGCAGCTTAGGATTCTCTGGGACCAACGTCCTGACTTTC. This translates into CASSLGFSGTNVLTF.

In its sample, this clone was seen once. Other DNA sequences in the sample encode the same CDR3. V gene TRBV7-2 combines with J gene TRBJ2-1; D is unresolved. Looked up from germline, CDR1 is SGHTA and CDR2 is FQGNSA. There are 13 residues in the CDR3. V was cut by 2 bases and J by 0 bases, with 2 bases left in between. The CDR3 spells CASSLNSYNEQFF. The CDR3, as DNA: TGTGCCAGCAGCTTAAACTCCTACAATGAGCAGTTCTTC. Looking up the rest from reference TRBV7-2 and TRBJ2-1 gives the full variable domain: GAGVSQSPSNKVTEKGKDVELRCDPISGHTALYWYRQSLGQGLEFLIYFQGNSAPDKSGLPSDRFSAERTGGSVSTLTIQRTQQEDSAVYLCASSLNSYNEQFFGPGTRLTVL.

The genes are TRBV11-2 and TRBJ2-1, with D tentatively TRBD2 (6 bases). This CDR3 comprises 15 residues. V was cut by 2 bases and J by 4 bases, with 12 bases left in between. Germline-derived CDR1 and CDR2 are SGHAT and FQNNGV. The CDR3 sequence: CASSLLGGTYNEQFF. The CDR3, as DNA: TGTGCCAGCAGCTTATTGGGTGGGACTTACAATGAGCAGTTCTTC.

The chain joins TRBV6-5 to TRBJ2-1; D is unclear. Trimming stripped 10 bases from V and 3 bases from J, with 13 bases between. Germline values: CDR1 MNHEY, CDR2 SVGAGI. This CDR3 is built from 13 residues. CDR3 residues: CATSPEFYNEQFF. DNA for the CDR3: TGTGCCACCTCGCCGGAGTTCTACAATGAGCAGTTCTTC.

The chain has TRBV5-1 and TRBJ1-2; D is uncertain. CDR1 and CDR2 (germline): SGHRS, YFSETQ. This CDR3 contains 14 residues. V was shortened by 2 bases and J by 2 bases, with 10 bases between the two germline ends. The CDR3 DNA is TGCGCCAGCAGCTTACCAGGACCCAACTATGGCTACACCTTC. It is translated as CASSLPGPNYGYTF.

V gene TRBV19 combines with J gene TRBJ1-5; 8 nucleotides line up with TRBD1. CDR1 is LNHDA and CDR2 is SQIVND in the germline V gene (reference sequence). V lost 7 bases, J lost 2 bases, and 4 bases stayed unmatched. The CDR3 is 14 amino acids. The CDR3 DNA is TGTGCCAGTATCGGGGGACAGGGCAATCAGCCCCAGCATTTT. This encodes CASIGGQGNQPQHF. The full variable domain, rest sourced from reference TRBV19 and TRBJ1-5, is DGGITQSPKYLFRKEGQNVTLSCEQNLNHDAMYWYRQDPGQGLRLIYYSQIVNDFQKGDIAEGYSVSREKKESFPLTVTSAQKNPTAFYLCASIGGQGNQPQHFGDGTRLSIL.

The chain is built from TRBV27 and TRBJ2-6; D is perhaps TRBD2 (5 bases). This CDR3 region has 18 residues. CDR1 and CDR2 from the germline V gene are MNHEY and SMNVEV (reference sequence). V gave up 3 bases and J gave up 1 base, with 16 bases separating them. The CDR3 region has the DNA TGTGCCAGCAGTTTGGGTCCAGGAGGTGGGTCTGGGGCCAACGTCCTGACTTTC. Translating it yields CASSLGPGGGSGANVLTF.

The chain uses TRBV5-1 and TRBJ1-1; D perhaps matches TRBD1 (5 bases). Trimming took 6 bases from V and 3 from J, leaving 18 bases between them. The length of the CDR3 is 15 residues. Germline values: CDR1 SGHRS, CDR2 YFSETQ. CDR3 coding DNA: TGCGCCAGCACTCAAGGCGGGACCCCCCACACTGAAGCTTTCTTT. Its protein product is CASTQGGTPHTEAFF. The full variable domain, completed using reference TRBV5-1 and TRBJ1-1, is KAGVTQTPRYLIKTRGQQVTLSCSPISGHRSVSWYQQTPGQGLQFLFEYFSETQRNKGNFPGRFSGRQFSNSRSEMNVSTLELGDSALYLCASTQGGTPHTEAFFGQGTRLTVV.

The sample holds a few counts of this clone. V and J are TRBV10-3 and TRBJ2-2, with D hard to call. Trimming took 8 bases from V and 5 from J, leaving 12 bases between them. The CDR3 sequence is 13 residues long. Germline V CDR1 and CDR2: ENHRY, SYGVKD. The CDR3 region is CAISAEWTGELFF. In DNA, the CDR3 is TGTGCCATCTCGGCAGAGTGGACCGGGGAGCTGTTTTTT.